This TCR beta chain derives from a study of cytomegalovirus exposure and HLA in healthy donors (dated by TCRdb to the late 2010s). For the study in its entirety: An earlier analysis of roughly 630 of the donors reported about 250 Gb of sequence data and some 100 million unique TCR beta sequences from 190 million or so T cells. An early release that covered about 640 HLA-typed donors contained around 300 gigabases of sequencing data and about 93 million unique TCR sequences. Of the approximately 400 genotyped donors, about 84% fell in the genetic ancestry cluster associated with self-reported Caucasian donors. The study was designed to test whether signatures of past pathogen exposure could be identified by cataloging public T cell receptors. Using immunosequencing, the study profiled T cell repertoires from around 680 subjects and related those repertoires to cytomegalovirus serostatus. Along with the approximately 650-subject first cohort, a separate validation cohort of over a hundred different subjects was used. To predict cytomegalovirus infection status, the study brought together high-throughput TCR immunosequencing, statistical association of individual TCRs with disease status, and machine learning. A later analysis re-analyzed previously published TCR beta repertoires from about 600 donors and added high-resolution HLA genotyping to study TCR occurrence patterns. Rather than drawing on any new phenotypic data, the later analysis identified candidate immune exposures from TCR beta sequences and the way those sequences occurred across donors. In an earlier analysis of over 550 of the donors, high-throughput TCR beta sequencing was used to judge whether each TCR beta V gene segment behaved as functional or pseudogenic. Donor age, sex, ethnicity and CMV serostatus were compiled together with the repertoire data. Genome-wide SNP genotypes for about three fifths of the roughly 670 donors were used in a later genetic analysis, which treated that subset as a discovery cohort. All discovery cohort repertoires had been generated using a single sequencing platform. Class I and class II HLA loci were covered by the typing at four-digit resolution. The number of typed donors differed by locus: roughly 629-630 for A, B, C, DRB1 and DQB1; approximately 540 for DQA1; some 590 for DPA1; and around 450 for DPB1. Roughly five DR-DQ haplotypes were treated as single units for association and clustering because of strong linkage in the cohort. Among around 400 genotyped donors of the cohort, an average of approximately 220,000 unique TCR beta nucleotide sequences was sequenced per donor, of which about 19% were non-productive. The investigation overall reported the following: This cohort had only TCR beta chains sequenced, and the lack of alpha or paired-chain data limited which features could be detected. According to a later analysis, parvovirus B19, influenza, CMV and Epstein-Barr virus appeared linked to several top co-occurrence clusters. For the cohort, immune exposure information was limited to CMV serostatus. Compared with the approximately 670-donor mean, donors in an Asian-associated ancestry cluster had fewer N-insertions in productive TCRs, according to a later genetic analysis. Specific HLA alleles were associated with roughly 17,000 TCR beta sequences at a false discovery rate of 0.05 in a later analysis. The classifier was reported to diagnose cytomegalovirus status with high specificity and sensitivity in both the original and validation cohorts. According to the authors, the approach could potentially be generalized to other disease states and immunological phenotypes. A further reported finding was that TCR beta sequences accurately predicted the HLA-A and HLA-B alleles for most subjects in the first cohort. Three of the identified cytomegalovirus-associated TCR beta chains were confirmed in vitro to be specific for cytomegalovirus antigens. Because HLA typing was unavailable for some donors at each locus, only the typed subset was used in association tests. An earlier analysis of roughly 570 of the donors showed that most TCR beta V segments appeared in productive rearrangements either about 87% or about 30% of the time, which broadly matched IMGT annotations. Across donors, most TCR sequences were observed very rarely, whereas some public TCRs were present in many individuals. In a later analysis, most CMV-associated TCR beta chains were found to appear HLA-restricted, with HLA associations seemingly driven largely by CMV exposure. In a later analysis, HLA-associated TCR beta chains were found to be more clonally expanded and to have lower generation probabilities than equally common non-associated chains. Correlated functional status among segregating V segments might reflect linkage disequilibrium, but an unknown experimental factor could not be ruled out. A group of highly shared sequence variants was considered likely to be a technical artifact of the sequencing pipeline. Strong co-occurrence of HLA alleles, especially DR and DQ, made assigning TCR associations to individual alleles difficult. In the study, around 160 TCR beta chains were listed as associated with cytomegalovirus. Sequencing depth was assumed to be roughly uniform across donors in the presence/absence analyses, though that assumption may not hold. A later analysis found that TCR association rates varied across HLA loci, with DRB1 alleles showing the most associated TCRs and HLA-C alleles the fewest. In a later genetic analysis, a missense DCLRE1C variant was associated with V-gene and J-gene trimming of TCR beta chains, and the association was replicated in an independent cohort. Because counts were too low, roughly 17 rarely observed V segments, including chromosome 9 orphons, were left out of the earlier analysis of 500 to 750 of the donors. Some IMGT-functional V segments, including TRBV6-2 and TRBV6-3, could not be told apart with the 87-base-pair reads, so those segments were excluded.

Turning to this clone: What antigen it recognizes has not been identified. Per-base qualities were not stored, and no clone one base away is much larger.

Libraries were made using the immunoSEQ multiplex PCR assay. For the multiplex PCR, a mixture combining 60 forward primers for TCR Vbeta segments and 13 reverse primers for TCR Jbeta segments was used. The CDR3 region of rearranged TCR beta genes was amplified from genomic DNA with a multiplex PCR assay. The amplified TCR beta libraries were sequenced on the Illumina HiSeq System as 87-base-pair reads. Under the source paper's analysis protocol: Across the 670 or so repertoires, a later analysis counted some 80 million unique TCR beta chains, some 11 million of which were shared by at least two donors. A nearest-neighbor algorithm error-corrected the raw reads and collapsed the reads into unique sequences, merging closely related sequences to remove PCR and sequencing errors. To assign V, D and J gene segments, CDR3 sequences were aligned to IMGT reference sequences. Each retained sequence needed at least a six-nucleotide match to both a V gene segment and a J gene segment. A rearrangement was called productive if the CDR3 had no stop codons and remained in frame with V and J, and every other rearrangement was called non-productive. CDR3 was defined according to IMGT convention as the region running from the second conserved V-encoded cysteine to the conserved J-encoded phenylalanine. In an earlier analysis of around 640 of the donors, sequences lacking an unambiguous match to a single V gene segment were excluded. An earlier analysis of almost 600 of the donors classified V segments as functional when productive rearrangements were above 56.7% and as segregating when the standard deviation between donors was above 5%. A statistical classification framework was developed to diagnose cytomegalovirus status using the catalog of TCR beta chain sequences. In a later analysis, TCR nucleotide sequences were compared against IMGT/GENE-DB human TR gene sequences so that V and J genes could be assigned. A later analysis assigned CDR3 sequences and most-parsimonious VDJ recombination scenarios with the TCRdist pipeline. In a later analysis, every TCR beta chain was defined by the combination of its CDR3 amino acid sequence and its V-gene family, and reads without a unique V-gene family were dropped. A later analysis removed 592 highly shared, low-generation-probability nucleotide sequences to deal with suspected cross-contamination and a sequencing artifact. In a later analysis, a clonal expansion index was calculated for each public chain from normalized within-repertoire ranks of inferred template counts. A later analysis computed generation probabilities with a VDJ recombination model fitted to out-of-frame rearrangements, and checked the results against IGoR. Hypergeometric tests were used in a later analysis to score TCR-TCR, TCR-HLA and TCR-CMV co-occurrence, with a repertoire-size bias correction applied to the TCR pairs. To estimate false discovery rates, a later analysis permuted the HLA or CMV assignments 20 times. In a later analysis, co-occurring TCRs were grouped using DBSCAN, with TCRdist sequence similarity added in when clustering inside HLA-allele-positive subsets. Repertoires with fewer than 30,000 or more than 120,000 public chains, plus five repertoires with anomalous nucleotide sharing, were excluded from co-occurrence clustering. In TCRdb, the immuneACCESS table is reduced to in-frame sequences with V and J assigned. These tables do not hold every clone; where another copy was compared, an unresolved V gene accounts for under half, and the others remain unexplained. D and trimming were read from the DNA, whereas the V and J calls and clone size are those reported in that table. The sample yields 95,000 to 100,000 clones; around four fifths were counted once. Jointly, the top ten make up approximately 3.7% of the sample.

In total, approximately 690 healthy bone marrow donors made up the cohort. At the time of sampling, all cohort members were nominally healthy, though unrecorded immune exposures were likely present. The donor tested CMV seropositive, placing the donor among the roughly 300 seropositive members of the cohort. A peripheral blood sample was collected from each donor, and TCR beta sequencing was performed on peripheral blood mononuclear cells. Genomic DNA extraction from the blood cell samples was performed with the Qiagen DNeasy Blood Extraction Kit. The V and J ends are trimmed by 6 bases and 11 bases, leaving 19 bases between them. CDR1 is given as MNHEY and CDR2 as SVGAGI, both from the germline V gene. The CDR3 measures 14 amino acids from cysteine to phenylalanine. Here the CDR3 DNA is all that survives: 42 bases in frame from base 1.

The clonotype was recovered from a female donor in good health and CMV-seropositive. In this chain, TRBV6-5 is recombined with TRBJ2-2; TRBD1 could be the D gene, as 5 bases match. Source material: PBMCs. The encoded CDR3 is CASSRRQTWAELFF. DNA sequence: TGTGCCAGCAGCCGTCGACAGACTTGGGCAGAGCTGTTTTTT.